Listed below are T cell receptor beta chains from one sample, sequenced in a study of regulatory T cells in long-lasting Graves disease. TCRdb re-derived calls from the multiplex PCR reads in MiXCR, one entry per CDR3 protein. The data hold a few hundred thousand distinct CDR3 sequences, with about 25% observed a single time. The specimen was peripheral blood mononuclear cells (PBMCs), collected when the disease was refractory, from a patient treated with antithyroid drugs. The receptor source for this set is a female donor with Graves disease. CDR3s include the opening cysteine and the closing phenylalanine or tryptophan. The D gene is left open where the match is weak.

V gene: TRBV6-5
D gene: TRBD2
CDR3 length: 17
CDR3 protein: CASSYGTSGRADNEQFF

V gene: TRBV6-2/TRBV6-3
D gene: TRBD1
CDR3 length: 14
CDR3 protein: CASSSNRGPGTQYF

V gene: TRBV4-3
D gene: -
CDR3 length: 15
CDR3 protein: CASSQDQQGGNTIYF

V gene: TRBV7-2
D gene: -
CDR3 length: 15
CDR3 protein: CASSLRGIVTGELFF

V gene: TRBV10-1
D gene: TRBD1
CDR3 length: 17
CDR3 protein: CASSEPGGQVLSYEQYF

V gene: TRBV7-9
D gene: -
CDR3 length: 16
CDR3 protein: CASSLTWGPTALEQYF

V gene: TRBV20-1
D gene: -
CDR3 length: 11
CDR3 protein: CSATDSTVQYF

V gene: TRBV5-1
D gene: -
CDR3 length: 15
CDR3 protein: CASSENLSSNYGYTF

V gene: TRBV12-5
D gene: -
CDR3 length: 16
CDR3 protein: CASGLVRGGLNTEAFF

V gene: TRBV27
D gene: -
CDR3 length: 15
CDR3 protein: CASSFRGPENTEAFF

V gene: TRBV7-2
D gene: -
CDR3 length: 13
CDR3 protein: CASSFGELYGYTF

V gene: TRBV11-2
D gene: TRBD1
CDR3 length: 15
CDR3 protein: CASSSTTGGKNIQYF

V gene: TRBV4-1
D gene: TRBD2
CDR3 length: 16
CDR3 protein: CASSQESGSETDTQYF

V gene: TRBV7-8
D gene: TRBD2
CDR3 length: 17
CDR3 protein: CASSSVLSGGNTGELFF

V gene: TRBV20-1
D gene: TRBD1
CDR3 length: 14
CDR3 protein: CSAVRDRRYYEQYF

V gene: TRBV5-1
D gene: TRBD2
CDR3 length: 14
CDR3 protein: CASNSSGGQETQYF

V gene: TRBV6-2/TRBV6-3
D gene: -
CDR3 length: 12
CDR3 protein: CAGRDSNYGYTF

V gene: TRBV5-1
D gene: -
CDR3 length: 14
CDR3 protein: CASSSGSSGETQYF

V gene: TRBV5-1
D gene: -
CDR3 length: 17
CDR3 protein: CASSLRAGGNMNTEAFF

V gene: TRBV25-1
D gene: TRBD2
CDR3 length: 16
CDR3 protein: CASSESLAGGPYEQYF

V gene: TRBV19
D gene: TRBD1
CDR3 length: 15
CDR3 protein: CASSWPGQPNQPQHF

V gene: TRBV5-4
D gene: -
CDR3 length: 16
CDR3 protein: CASSLKIDSGANVLTF

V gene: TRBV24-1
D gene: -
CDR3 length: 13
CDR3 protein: CATSDPQGSGYTF

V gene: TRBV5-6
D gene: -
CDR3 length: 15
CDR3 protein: CASSPAGEPPYEQYF